The 17 T cell receptor beta chains listed next were all sequenced from one sample in a study of blood T cells in healthy people across ages (dated by TCRdb to the mid-2010s). The library came from 5' RACE. Reads for this sample came from an Illumina HiSeq 2500. The second PCR ran for roughly 7 to 12 cycles and used a J-beta primer mix along with a sample-barcoded 5' primer. TCRdb applied fastp at Q25 and MiXCR to the public reads, then kept only in-frame beta chains. Rows with a matching CDR3 protein are joined into one entry that keeps the most common DNA and genes. For this sample the table gives 600,000 to 850,000 distinct CDR3 sequences, of which roughly two fifths were detected only once. Of the sample, 20% is held by the ten largest clones. The sample taken for sequencing was blood. Receptors were obtained from a woman aged 55-75 years in good health.

The V gene is TRBV20-1, the J gene TRBJ2-7; perhaps D is TRBD1 or TRBD2 (5 bases each). In germline, CDR1 is DFQATT, CDR2 SNEGSKA (reference sequence). This CDR3 is built from 16 residues. V lost 0 bases, J lost 0 bases, and 15 bases lay in between. CDR3 in amino acids: CSAREPRGSFSYEQYF. CDR3 nucleotides: TGCAGTGCTAGAGAGCCCCGGGGCTCCTTCTCCTACGAGCAGTACTTC.

This clonotype appeared a few times. The V gene is TRBV6-6, the J gene TRBJ1-4; D is possibly TRBD1 (5 bases). The CDR3 is 14 residues long. V gave up 6 bases and J gave up 8 bases, with 16 bases separating them. Germline CDR1 reads MNHNY; CDR2 reads SVGAGI (reference sequence). CDR3 sequence: CASSQIQGNEKLFF. The CDR3 DNA reads TGTGCCAGCAGCCAAATCCAGGGTAACGAAAAACTGTTTTTT.

The chain is built from TRBV12-3 or TRBV12-4 and TRBJ1-4, with D perhaps TRBD1 (6 bases). V was shortened by 4 bases and J by 4 bases, with 10 bases between the two germline ends. The CDR3 loop spans 14 amino acids. The CDR3 reads CASSYSRGNEKLFF. The CDR3 bases are TGTGCCAGCAGTTATTCCAGGGGTAATGAAAAACTGTTTTTT.

This clonotype came up a few times. The chain joins TRBV28 to TRBJ1-1; D remains unclear. This CDR3 is built from 14 residues. Trimming took 2 bases from V and 1 from J, leaving 8 bases between them. Per germline, CDR1 MDHEN and CDR2 SYDVKM. The CDR3 nucleotides read TGTGCCAGCAGTTTAGTATCTCCGAACACTGAAGCTTTCTTT. Translation: CASSLVSPNTEAFF.

V is TRBV5-6 and J is TRBJ2-1, with 10 bases aligning to TRBD2. V shed 6 bases and J 9 bases; nucleotides not matched to a gene: 12. CDR1 SGHDT and CDR2 YYEEEE come from the germline V gene. CDR3 size: 15 residues. The CDR3 sequence: CASITKAGGQVEQFF. The CDR3 nucleotides read TGTGCCAGCATTACCAAAGCGGGGGGGCAGGTTGAGCAGTTCTTC. The entire variable domain, with the rest obtained from reference TRBV5-6 and TRBJ2-1, is as follows: DAGVTQSPTHLIKTRGQQVTLRCSPKSGHDTVSWYQQALGQGPQFIFQYYEEEERQRGNFPDRFSGHQFPNYSSELNVNALLLGDSALYLCASITKAGGQVEQFFGPGTRLTVL.

At least ten counts were recorded for this clonotype. V usage is TRBV20-1 and J usage is TRBJ2-4; no firm D call. There are 14 residues in the CDR3. Germline V gene lookup returns CDR1 DFQATT and CDR2 SNEGSKA (reference sequence). The V end was cut by 3 bases, the J end by 0 bases, with 9 bases between. DNA for the CDR3: TGCAGTGCTAGTTCCCCCGGAGCCAAAAACATTCAGTACTTC. This sequence encodes CSASSPGAKNIQYF.

This clonotype occurred many times. J is TRBJ2-7 and V is TRBV3-1; weak D call: TRBD2 (5 bases). Germline V gene lookup returns CDR1 LGHDT and CDR2 YNNKEL (reference sequence). V shed 0 bases and J shed 0 bases, with 9 bases lying between them. This CDR3 is built from 15 residues. DNA of the CDR3: TGTGCCAGCAGCCAAGAGGCAGCGGTCTCCTACGAGCAGTACTTC. This gives the protein CASSQEAAVSYEQYF.

The CDR3 DNA is TGCAGCGTTGTTGGAGCCTTAAGCTCCTACAATGAGCAGTACTTC. Translated, it gives CSVVGALSSYNEQYF. V gene TRBV29-1 combines with J gene TRBJ2-1, with D uncertain. The J call may be wrong; the DNA end is better matched by TRBJ2-7. The CDR3 is 15 amino acids. In germline, CDR1 is SQVTM, CDR2 ANQGSEA.

This clonotype was recorded at least ten times. The chain employs TRBV5-1 and TRBJ2-3; TRBD1 is a possible D gene (6 bases). Germline V lookup: CDR1 SGHRS, CDR2 YFSETQ. Trimming stripped 0 bases from V and 5 bases from J, with 10 bases between. This CDR3 contains 14 residues. The CDR3 protein is CASSLERGGDTQYF. DNA of the CDR3: TGCGCCAGCAGCTTGGAGCGAGGGGGAGATACGCAGTATTTT.

The gene calls are TRBV11-2 and TRBJ2-7, with D possibly being TRBD1 (5 bases). V gave up 8 bases and J gave up 1 base, with 21 bases separating them. The CDR3 spans 16 residues. CDR1 is SGHAT and CDR2 is FQNNGV in the germline V gene. The CDR3 DNA reads as TGTGCCAGCGGCCCCCTTTGGGCAGGGCAGTCCTACGAGCAGTACTTC. Translating gives CASGPLWAGQSYEQYF.

This clonotype was seen a single time. The chain has TRBV14 and TRBJ1-4; D call uncertain. The length of the CDR3 is 13 residues. V was clipped by 2 bases and J by 8 bases, with 9 bases between them. Germline values: CDR1 SGHDN, CDR2 FVKESK. Here the CDR3 reads CASSQSVGEKLFF. DNA for the CDR3: TGTGCCAGCAGCCAATCGGTTGGAGAAAAACTGTTTTTT.

As regards this clonotype: Since a much larger clone is just one base distant, this may be a read error. The V call is TRBV9, the J call TRBJ2-3; D unclear. CDR3 size: 13 residues. CDR1 is SGDLS, CDR2 YYNGEE, per germline. DNA of the CDR3: TGTGCCAGCAGCGTAGACAGCATAGATACGCAGTATTTT. Translation: CASSVDSIDTQYF.

This chain connects TRBV12-3 or TRBV12-4 to TRBJ2-2; D is ambiguous. The CDR3 totals 12 residues. Trimming removed 6 bases at V and 4 bases at J, with 6 bases between. CDR3 region: CASSQPTGELFF. In DNA, the CDR3 is TGTGCCAGCAGCCAGCCCACCGGGGAGCTGTTTTTT.

The chain links TRBV4-2 to TRBJ2-7, with 8 bases fitting TRBD2. The CDR3 runs 20 residues. The V and J ends lost 2 bases and 0 bases, in that order; junction bases with no gene match: 18. The germline V gene has CDR1 LGHNA and CDR2 YNFKEQ. The chain's CDR3 is CASSQTGGDLNSFGSYEQYF. The CDR3 nucleotides read TGTGCCAGCAGCCAAACGGGAGGGGACTTAAACTCATTCGGCTCCTACGAGCAGTACTTC.

The chain links TRBV20-1 to TRBJ2-1; 7 bases are a match to TRBD2. CDR1 is DFQATT and CDR2 is SNEGSKA in the germline V gene (reference sequence). The V and J ends lost 3 bases and 7 bases, in that order; junction bases with no gene match: 9. This CDR3 contains 14 residues. The CDR3 coding sequence is TGCAGTGCTAGGGGGGGGGACCCCCAAAATGAGCAGTTCTTC. Translated: CSARGGDPQNEQFF.

This rearrangement joins TRBV20-1 to TRBJ2-7; 8 bases agree with TRBD1. V was clipped by 5 bases and J by 6 bases; unmatched bases: 9. This CDR3 is built from 13 residues. Germline loops: CDR1 DFQATT, CDR2 SNEGSKA (reference sequence). The DNA for the CDR3 is TGCAGTGCTGGGGCGGGCAGGGGGCGCGAGCAGTACTTC. Amino acids: CSAGAGRGREQYF.

The genes are TRBV29-1 and TRBJ2-6; D is possibly TRBD2 (5 bases). This CDR3 is built from 14 residues. Germline CDR1 is SQVTM and CDR2 is ANQGSEA. Between the trimmed V and J ends, which lost 3 bases and 0 bases, there was a span of 6 bases. CDR3 region: CSVDGLSGANVLTF. CDR3 in DNA: TGCAGCGTTGATGGACTCTCTGGGGCCAACGTCCTGACTTTC.